The 15 T cell receptor beta chains given below trace back to one sample, sequenced in a study of cytomegalovirus exposure and HLA in healthy donors. A multiplex PCR was run with 60 Vbeta primers and 13 Jbeta primers. TCRdb's table, derived via immunoSEQ multiplex PCR, lists solely in-frame clones and lacks some. This sample has some 180,000 clones, with around 78% found just once. The specimen sequenced was PBMCs. The source of these receptors is a man between 18 and 35 years old in good health and CMV-seronegative.

This chain uses TRBV14 with TRBJ1-5; D gene unclear. Germline V gives CDR1 SGHDN, CDR2 FVKESK. This CDR3 has 12 residues. The V end was cut by 6 bases, the J end by 4 bases, with 7 bases between. In nucleotides, the CDR3 is TGTGCCAGCAGTGGAGTAAATCAGCCCCAGCATTTT. Its protein product is CASSGVNQPQHF.

V is TRBV28 and J is TRBJ1-3; D is unresolved. V shed 2 bases and J shed 0 bases, with 5 bases lying between them. CDR1 is MDHEN and CDR2 is SYDVKM in the germline V gene. The CDR3 covers 14 residues. The CDR3, as DNA: TGTGCCAGCAGTTTACTCTCCTCTGGAAACACCATATATTTT. This sequence encodes CASSLLSSGNTIYF.

This chain connects TRBV6-6 to TRBJ1-4; D ambiguous. Trimming left V 6 bases short and J 4 bases short, with 12 bases between. The length of the CDR3 is 14 residues. Germline values: CDR1 MNHNY, CDR2 SVGAGI (reference sequence). DNA for the CDR3: TGTGCCAGCAGGCCCCTGGTCAGTAATGAAAAACTGTTTTTT. Amino acids: CASRPLVSNEKLFF.

This sequence joins TRBV30 and TRBJ1-4; weak D call: TRBD1 (5 bases). Germline values: CDR1 GTSNPN, CDR2 SVGIG (reference sequence). This CDR3 comprises 13 residues. The V and J ends lost 3 bases and 10 bases respectively, with 15 bases between them. DNA for the CDR3: TGTGCCTGGAGGAACAGGATCAACGGAAAACTGTTTTTT. Protein sequence: CAWRNRINGKLFF.

This chain joins TRBV29-1 and TRBJ1-2, with D possibly being TRBD1 (5 bases). Germline loops: CDR1 SQVTM, CDR2 ANQGSEA. V lost 4 bases to trimming and J lost 1 base, with 10 bases between them. This CDR3 comprises 13 residues. Written as DNA, the CDR3 is TGCAGCGTTGTGGGGGGTCTTAACTATGGCTACACCTTC. Its protein is CSVVGGLNYGYTF. The whole variable domain, filled in from reference TRBV29-1 and TRBJ1-2, reads SAVISQKPSRDICQRGTSLTIQCQVDSQVTMMFWYRQQPGQSLTLIATANQGSEATYESGFVIDKFPISRPNLTFSTLTVSNMSPEDSSIYLCSVVGGLNYGYTFGSGTRLTVV.

V gene TRBV2 combines with J gene TRBJ1-2, with 8 bases identical to TRBD1. V was clipped by 2 bases and J by 7 bases; unmatched bases: 6. The CDR3 spans 14 residues. Per the germline V gene, CDR1 is SNHLY and CDR2 is FYNNEI. CDR3 DNA sequence: TGTGCCAGCAGTGAATTGGGGACAGGATCTGGCTACACCTTC. This sequence encodes CASSELGTGSGYTF.

This chain uses TRBV11-2 with TRBJ1-1, with 9 positions matching TRBD1. The CDR3 has 17 residues. V lost 4 bases to trimming and J lost 0 bases; unmatched junction nucleotides: 9. Germline V gene sequence: CDR1 SGHAT, CDR2 FQNNGV. CDR3 DNA sequence: TGTGCCAGCAGCTGGCGGGACAGGGTCCCCGTGAACACTGAAGCTTTCTTT. Encoded protein: CASSWRDRVPVNTEAFF.

This chain links TRBV19 with TRBJ2-3; 7 bases fit TRBD2. Germline V gene lookup returns CDR1 LNHDA and CDR2 SQIVND (reference sequence). J was trimmed by 3 bases and V by 5 bases; bases with no gene match: 8. There are 15 residues in the CDR3. Written as DNA, the CDR3 is TGTGCCAGTAGTCCCCCGACGGGAGGAACAGATACGCAGTATTTT. This codes for CASSPPTGGTDTQYF.

The chain is built from TRBV19 and TRBJ1-2; 9 nucleotides line up with TRBD1. The CDR3 extends over 16 amino acids. V lost 3 bases and J lost 4; bases outside the gene matches: 9. Germline CDR1 reads LNHDA; CDR2 reads SQIVND (reference sequence). The CDR3 region has the DNA TGTGCCAGTAGTATCGATTGGGGGACAGGGAGCTATGGCTACACCTTC. Translation gives CASSIDWGTGSYGYTF.

The CDR3 DNA follows: TGTGCCAGCAGCTTGCGGGGGGGCACAGATACGCAGTATTTT. Protein sequence: CASSLRGGTDTQYF. The chain carries TRBV13 and TRBJ2-3; 8 bases line up with TRBD2. V was clipped by 3 bases and J by 1 base; unmatched bases: 0. The CDR3 covers 14 residues. CDR1 is PRHDT and CDR2 is FYEKMQ in the germline V gene (reference sequence).

This clone was detected a few times. The chain uses TRBV18 and TRBJ2-5; a weak D match, TRBD1 (6 bases). The CDR3 sequence is 13 residues long. Trimming left V 4 bases short and J 2 bases short, with 8 bases between. The germline CDR1 and CDR2 sequences are KGHSH and LQKENI. CDR3 nucleotides: TGTGCCAGCTCACTGGGACAACAAGAGACCCAGTACTTC. The encoded protein is CASSLGQQETQYF.

V is TRBV29-1 and J is TRBJ1-4; 8 bases map to TRBD1. CDR3 size: 12 residues. V was pared by 4 bases and J by 8 bases, with 3 bases of the junction left unmatched. CDR1 is SQVTM, CDR2 ANQGSEA, per germline. The CDR3 spells CSVGRQGEKLFF. The CDR3 DNA reads TGCAGCGTTGGGAGACAGGGGGAAAAACTGTTTTTT.

This sequence joins TRBV10-3 and TRBJ2-3; TRBD2 matches at 7 bases. CDR3 length: 13 residues. In germline, CDR1 is ENHRY, CDR2 SYGVKD. After removal of 7 bases from V and 2 bases from J, the junction contained 3 bases not matched to a gene. The CDR3 nucleotides are TGTGCCATCAAAGCGGGGCCCACAGATACGCAGTATTTT. Encoded protein: CAIKAGPTDTQYF.

The chain couples TRBV25-1 to TRBJ1-5; the D is unclear. The CDR3 is 14 residues long. Germline-derived CDR1 and CDR2 are MGHDK and SYGVNS. V was trimmed by 0 bases and J by 4 bases, leaving 7 bases between them. The DNA for the CDR3 is TGTGCCAGCAGTGAATATCGAGTAAATCAGCCCCAGCATTTT. Amino acid sequence: CASSEYRVNQPQHF.

The chain joins TRBV6-4 to TRBJ2-3, with 12 bases fitting TRBD2. Germline V lookup: CDR1 MRHNA, CDR2 SNTAGT. Unmatched junction bases numbered 9, after V lost 2 bases and J lost 6 bases. The CDR3 spans 17 residues. CDR3 coding DNA: TGTGCCAGCAGTGACACGGCTAGCGGGGGGGCCGGGGATACGCAGTATTTT. As protein: CASSDTASGGAGDTQYF.